What follows is one T cell receptor (beta chain) and its context. These data are taken from a study of blood T cell repertoires in COVID-19. Across the study: There were acute and convalescent COVID-19 samples, and they came from the United States, Italy and Spain. T cells, B-cell-depleted T cells, or PBMCs supplied cDNA or gDNA.

As originally analysed: Amplification from reference gene primers served as the basis for estimated nucleated cell counts. Profiled with immunoSEQ multiplex PCR; TCRdb holds only in-frame clones, not every one. V and J calls and clone size follow that table, whereas D and trimming were derived from the DNA. The sample has under 250,000 clones; around 86% are singletons. Trimming took 4 bases from V and 8 from J, leaving 13 bases between them. The CDR3 is made up of 13 amino acids. The germline V gene has CDR1 LNHNV and CDR2 YYDKDF (reference sequence). The sequenced sample consisted of peripheral blood. The chain has TRBV15 and TRBJ2-3; D perhaps matches TRBD2 (5 bases). This receptor was obtained from a man aged 80 or over with acute or convalescent COVID-19. The CDR3 region is CATSTPTSGTQYF. The CDR3 DNA sequence: TGTGCCACCAGCACCCCGACAAGCGGTACGCAGTATTTT.